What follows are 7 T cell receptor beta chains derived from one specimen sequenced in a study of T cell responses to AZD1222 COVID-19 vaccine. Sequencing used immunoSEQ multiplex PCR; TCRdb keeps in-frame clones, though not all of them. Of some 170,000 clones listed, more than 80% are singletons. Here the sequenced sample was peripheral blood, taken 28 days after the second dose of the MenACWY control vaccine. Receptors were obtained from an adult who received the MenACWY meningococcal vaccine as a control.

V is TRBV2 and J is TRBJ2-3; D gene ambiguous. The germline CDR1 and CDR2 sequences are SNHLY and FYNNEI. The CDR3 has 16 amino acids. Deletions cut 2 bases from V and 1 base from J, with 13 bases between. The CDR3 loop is CASSELGRTGTDTQYF. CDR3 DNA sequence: TGTGCCAGCAGTGAACTGGGTCGAACAGGCACAGATACGCAGTATTTT.

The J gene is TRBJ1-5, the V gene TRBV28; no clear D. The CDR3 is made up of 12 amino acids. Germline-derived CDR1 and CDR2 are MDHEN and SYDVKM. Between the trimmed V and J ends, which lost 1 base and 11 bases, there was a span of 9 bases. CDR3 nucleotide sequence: TGTGCCAGCAGTTTATTCGGGTTAGCCCAGCATTTT. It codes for CASSLFGLAQHF.

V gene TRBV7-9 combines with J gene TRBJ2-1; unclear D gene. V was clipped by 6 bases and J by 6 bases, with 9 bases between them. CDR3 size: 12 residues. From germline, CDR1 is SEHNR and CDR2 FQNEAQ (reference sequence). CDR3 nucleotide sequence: TGTGCCAGCAGAACAAGGAGCAATGAGCAGTTCTTC. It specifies CASRTRSNEQFF.

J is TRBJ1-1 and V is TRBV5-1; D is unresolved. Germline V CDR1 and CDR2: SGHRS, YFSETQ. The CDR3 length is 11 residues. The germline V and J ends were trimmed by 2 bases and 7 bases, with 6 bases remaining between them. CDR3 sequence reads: CASSFGFEAFF. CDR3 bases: TGCGCCAGCAGCTTTGGGTTTGAAGCTTTCTTT. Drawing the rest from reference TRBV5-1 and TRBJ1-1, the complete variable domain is KAGVTQTPRYLIKTRGQQVTLSCSPISGHRSVSWYQQTPGQGLQFLFEYFSETQRNKGNFPGRFSGRQFSNSRSEMNVSTLELGDSALYLCASSFGFEAFFGQGTRLTVV.

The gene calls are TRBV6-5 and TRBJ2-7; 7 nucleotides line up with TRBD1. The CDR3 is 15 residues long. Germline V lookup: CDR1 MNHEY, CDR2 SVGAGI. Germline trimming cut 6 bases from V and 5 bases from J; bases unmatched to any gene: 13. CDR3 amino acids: CASSRQQGLGDEQYF. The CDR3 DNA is TGTGCCAGCAGCCGCCAACAGGGGCTGGGGGACGAGCAGTACTTC.

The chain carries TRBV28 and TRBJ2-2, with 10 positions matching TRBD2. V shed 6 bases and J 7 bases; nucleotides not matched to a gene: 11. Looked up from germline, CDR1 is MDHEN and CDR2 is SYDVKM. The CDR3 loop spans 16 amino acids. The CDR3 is CASRRGLALAVGELFF. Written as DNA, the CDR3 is TGTGCCAGCAGACGGGGACTAGCGCTAGCGGTCGGGGAGCTGTTTTTT.

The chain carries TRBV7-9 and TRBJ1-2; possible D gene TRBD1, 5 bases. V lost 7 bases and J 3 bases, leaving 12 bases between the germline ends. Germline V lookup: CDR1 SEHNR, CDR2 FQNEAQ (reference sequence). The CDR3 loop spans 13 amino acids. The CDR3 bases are TGTGCCAGCAACGGGGGGACGGACTATGGCTACACCTTC. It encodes CASNGGTDYGYTF.